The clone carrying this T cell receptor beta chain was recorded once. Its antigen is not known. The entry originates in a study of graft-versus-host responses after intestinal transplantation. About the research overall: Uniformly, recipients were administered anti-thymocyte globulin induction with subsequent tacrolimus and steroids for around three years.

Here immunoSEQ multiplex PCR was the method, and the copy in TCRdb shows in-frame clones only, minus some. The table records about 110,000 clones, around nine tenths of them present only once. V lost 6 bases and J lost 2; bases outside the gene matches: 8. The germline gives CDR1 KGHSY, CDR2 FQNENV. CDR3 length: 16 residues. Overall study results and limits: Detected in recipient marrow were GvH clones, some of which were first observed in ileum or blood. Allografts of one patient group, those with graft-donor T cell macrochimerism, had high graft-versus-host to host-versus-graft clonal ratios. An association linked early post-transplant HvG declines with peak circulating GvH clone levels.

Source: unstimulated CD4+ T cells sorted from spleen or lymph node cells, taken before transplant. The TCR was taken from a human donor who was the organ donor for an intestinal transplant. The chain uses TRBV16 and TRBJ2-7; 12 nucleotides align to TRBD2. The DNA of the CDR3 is TGTGCCAGCAGTCTAGCGGGAGGGCCGGGCCCCTACGAGCAGTACTTC. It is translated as CASSLAGGPGPYEQYF.